These 21 T cell receptor beta chains originate from one sample sequenced in a study of blood T cells in healthy people across ages. Sample-barcoded 5' priming and a J-beta primer mix drove a second PCR of 7 to 11 cycles. One entry per CDR3 protein, called by TCRdb with MiXCR from the 5' RACE reads. The sample gives approximately 800,000 distinct CDR3 sequences, roughly 25% of which show up once; under 4% is in the top ten. The data also belong to a second study, concerning T cells of mothers and their children.

The sequenced material came from blood. Receptors originate from a boy aged 5 to 17 in good health.

This clonotype was picked up a small number of times. The rearrangement joins TRBV20-1 to TRBJ2-3, with TRBD2 identical over 7 bases. Germline V CDR1 and CDR2: DFQATT, SNEGSKA (reference sequence). CDR3 length equals 14 residues. V lost 6 bases, J lost 2 bases, and 8 bases stayed unmatched. The DNA for the CDR3 is TGCAGTGCGATCGGGACTATCAACACAGATACGCAGTATTTT. This encodes CSAIGTINTDTQYF.

CDR3 sequence: CASSLKEWGADGYTF. CDR3 in DNA: TGCGCCAGCAGCTTGAAGGAGTGGGGGGCCGATGGCTACACCTTC. The chain links TRBV5-1 to TRBJ1-2; tentatively, D is TRBD1 (6 bases). The CDR3 runs 15 residues. V lost 1 base, J lost 6 bases, and 16 bases lay in between. Per germline, CDR1 SGHRS and CDR2 YFSETQ.

This clonotype was counted only a few times. This sequence joins TRBV20-1 and TRBJ2-7; either TRBD1 or TRBD2 may fit D (5 bases each). The CDR3 spans 14 residues. V was trimmed by 3 bases and J by 5 bases, leaving 17 bases between them. The germline V gene has CDR1 DFQATT and CDR2 SNEGSKA (reference sequence). In nucleotides, the CDR3 is TGCAGTGCTAGTAACGGGGCCTCCCACGACGAGCAGTACTTC. Its translation: CSASNGASHDEQYF.

This rearrangement joins TRBV7-9 to TRBJ2-1, with 10 bases lining up with TRBD2. Unmatched junction bases numbered 7, after V lost 5 bases and J lost 0 bases. CDR3 length: 17 amino acids. Looked up from germline, CDR1 is SEHNR and CDR2 is FQNEAQ (reference sequence). CDR3 protein: CASSLRTSGSSYNEQFF. CDR3 nucleotides: TGTGCCAGCAGCCTGAGGACTAGCGGAAGCTCCTACAATGAGCAGTTCTTC.

The V call is TRBV20-1, the J call TRBJ2-5, with 9 bases identical to TRBD2. CDR1 and CDR2 from the germline V gene are DFQATT and SNEGSKA (reference sequence). CDR3 length equals 14 residues. After removal of 1 base from V and 4 bases from J, the junction contained 4 bases not matched to a gene. The CDR3 DNA reads as TGCAGTGCTAGAGGGGGTAGCGGGAGAGAGACCCAGTACTTC. Encoded protein: CSARGGSGRETQYF.

This clonotype was seen only a few times. The gene calls are TRBV13 and TRBJ2-7; 10 nucleotides align to TRBD2. The trim removed 6 bases at V and 8 bases at J, leaving 10 bases unmatched. CDR1 is PRHDT, CDR2 FYEKMQ, per germline (reference sequence). This CDR3 has 14 residues. As DNA, the CDR3 is TGTGCCAGCAGTAGCGGGAGGTCGATGAGTAAGCAGTACTTC. It codes for CASSSGRSMSKQYF.

The chain has TRBV6-5 and TRBJ2-4, with 12 bases fitting TRBD1. The germline V gene encodes CDR1 MNHEY and CDR2 SVGAGI. J lost 0 bases, V lost 1 base, and 4 bases had no gene match. The CDR3 runs to 18 residues. The CDR3 loop is CASSYWGQGAVAKNIQYF. In DNA form, the CDR3 reads TGTGCCAGCAGTTACTGGGGACAGGGGGCGGTAGCCAAAAACATTCAGTACTTC.

This clonotype turned up a few times. The chain links TRBV7-9 to TRBJ2-1; 8 positions agree with TRBD1. The V gene end was trimmed by 2 bases and the J gene end by 8 bases; junction bases not matched to a gene: 11. The germline CDR1 and CDR2 sequences are SEHNR and FQNEAQ (reference sequence). The CDR3 consists of 16 residues. This CDR3 is CASSLLSPAGGHEQFF. CDR3 bases: TGTGCCAGCAGCTTACTCTCCCCTGCAGGGGGCCATGAGCAGTTCTTC. The entire variable domain, with the rest obtained from reference TRBV7-9 and TRBJ2-1, is as follows: DTGVSQNPRHKITKRGQNVTFRCDPISEHNRLYWYRQTLGQGPEFLTYFQNEAQLEKSRLLSDRFSAERPKGSFSTLEIQRTEQGDSAMYLCASSLLSPAGGHEQFFGPGTRLTVL.

The J gene is TRBJ2-1, the V gene TRBV5-1; D is unclear. This CDR3 comprises 14 residues. Trimming pared 2 bases from V and 4 bases from J, leaving 10 bases between. Germline V gene sequence: CDR1 SGHRS, CDR2 YFSETQ. Here the CDR3 reads CASSLSRRYNEQFF. CDR3 DNA: TGCGCCAGCAGCTTAAGCAGAAGATACAATGAGCAGTTCTTC.

This clonotype occurred a few times. The chain recombines TRBV15 with TRBJ1-2; 7 bases map to TRBD1. The length of the CDR3 is 15 residues. Germline V gene sequence: CDR1 LNHNV, CDR2 YYDKDF (reference sequence). V dropped 2 bases and J dropped 2; count of bases not matched to a gene: 5. Here the CDR3 reads CATSRNYRGNYGYTF. The CDR3 region has the DNA TGTGCCACCAGCAGAAACTACAGGGGAAACTATGGCTACACCTTC.

This clonotype was recorded a few times. This chain's CDR3 is CSVGARGSNEQFF. Written as DNA, the CDR3 is TGCAGCGTTGGGGCCAGGGGGTCTAATGAGCAGTTCTTC. V and J are TRBV29-1 and TRBJ2-1; 7 nucleotides line up with TRBD1. Per the germline V gene, CDR1 is SQVTM and CDR2 is ANQGSEA. CDR3 length equals 13 residues. Trimming took 4 bases from V and 7 from J; bases not matched to a gene: 7.

This clonotype was observed a handful of times. J is TRBJ2-5 and V is TRBV10-3; 8 bases map to TRBD2. Germline trimming cut 0 bases from V and 4 bases from J; bases unmatched to any gene: 1. CDR3 length: 14 amino acids. Germline values: CDR1 ENHRY, CDR2 SYGVKD. As DNA, the CDR3 is TGTGCCATCAGTGAGTCGGCGGGGGGAGAGACCCAGTACTTC. Protein product: CAISESAGGETQYF.

The DNA for the CDR3 is TGCGCCAGCAGCCCGGGATGGGGGGCTAGCAATCAGCCCCAGCATTTT. It translates to CASSPGWGASNQPQHF. V usage is TRBV5-1 and J usage is TRBJ1-5; D is possibly TRBD1 (6 bases). The CDR3 extends over 16 amino acids. Germline V lookup: CDR1 SGHRS, CDR2 YFSETQ. V was trimmed by 4 bases and J by 0 bases, leaving 14 bases between them.

This chain links TRBV10-3 with TRBJ2-1; D unclear. The CDR3 loop spans 15 amino acids. Germline loops: CDR1 ENHRY, CDR2 SYGVKD. The V end lost 3 bases, the J end lost 5 bases, and 14 bases lay between the germline ends. Written as DNA, the CDR3 is TGTGCCATCAGTGACGGTATAGGTTCCAACAATGAGCAGTTCTTC. It specifies CAISDGIGSNNEQFF.

This clonotype was observed a few times. V usage is TRBV20-1 and J usage is TRBJ1-2, with D perhaps TRBD1 (5 bases). Trimming stripped 0 bases from V and 4 bases from J, with 15 bases between. Germline lookup yields CDR1 DFQATT and CDR2 SNEGSKA (reference sequence). There are 15 residues in the CDR3. The CDR3 loop is CSARDIEGQLYGYTF. CDR3 DNA: TGCAGTGCTAGAGATATCGAGGGGCAGCTCTATGGCTACACCTTC.

The rearrangement uses TRBV11-2 and TRBJ2-5; D unresolved. Matching the DNA end better, TRBJ2-1 makes the J call doubtful. The V gene's germline CDR1 is SGHAT and CDR2 FQNNGV. This CDR3 has 13 residues. The CDR3: CASSLTPTTEQFF. The CDR3, as DNA: TGTGCCAGCAGCTTAACCCCCACCACGGAGCAGTTCTTC.

The chain employs TRBV5-6 and TRBJ2-7, with 12 bases fitting TRBD1. The CDR3 is 15 amino acids. Germline lookup yields CDR1 SGHDT and CDR2 YYEEEE. The V segment lost 4 bases and the J segment 4 bases; nucleotides outside the gene matches: 6. The CDR3 bases are TGTGCCAGCAGCACCTGGGGACAGGGGGCTTACGAGCAGTACTTC. Translating it yields CASSTWGQGAYEQYF.

The CDR3 DNA reads TGTGCCAGCAGCCCTGCTAGCGGGAGAGCCTACGAGCAGTACTTC. Amino acids: CASSPASGRAYEQYF. V gene TRBV6-2 or TRBV6-3 combines with J gene TRBJ2-5, with TRBD2 matching 10 bases. The J call may be mistaken, given a closer DNA end match to TRBJ2-7. The CDR3 consists of 15 residues. Germline values: CDR1 MNHEY, CDR2 SVGEGT.

V usage is TRBV27 and J usage is TRBJ2-5; D is uncertain. The J call is doubtful: the DNA matches TRBJ2-1 better. The CDR3 consists of 14 residues. The V gene's germline CDR1 is MNHEY and CDR2 SMNVEV (reference sequence). The CDR3 region is CASSWVEMGYEQFF. In DNA, the CDR3 is TGTGCCAGCAGTTGGGTCGAAATGGGGTATGAGCAGTTCTTC.

This clonotype occurred a few times. The chain employs TRBV14 and TRBJ1-1; D not resolved. The V end lost 1 base, the J end lost 10 bases, and 16 bases lay between the germline ends. Germline V gives CDR1 SGHDN, CDR2 FVKESK. This CDR3 region has 14 residues. DNA for the CDR3: TGTGCCAGCAGCCAAGGATCCAGGACCGGGCGAGCTTTCTTT. Translation gives CASSQGSRTGRAFF.

This clonotype was counted a few times. CDR3 coding DNA: TGCGCCAGCAGCCAAGATAACCTAGCGGGAGCTGAGGATGAGCAGTTCTTC. Protein: CASSQDNLAGAEDEQFF. V is TRBV4-3 and J is TRBJ2-5, with 10 bases aligning to TRBD2. The closer fit of TRBJ2-1 to the DNA end suggests the J call may be wrong. Germline V gene data show CDR1 as LGHNA and CDR2 as YSLEER. There are 17 residues in the CDR3.